One and the same sample provided the 20 T cell receptor beta chains below, sequenced in a study of T cell responses to AZD1222 COVID-19 vaccine. Method: immunoSEQ multiplex PCR; TCRdb's copy keeps in-frame clones and lacks some. The sample includes about 150,000 clones, about 87% of them seen just once. Here the sequenced sample was peripheral blood, taken on day 0 of AZD1222 vaccination. Receptors were obtained from an adult in good health.

The rearrangement uses TRBV6-5 and TRBJ1-2; TRBD1 matches 12 bases. The V gene's germline CDR1 is MNHEY and CDR2 SVGAGI. The V segment lost 4 bases and the J segment 5 bases; nucleotides outside the gene matches: 8. This CDR3 region has 16 residues. The chain's CDR3 is CASSFPPGQGAYGYTF. In DNA form, the CDR3 reads TGTGCCAGCAGTTTCCCGCCGGGACAGGGGGCGTATGGCTACACCTTC.

The V and J genes are TRBV11-2 and TRBJ2-7, with 7 bases identical to TRBD2. The CDR3 contains 14 residues. Germline-derived CDR1 and CDR2 are SGHAT and FQNNGV. The junction had 3 bases not matched to a gene; V was cut back by 1 base and J by 3 bases. CDR3 coding DNA: TGTGCCAGCAGCTTAGCGGGAGGCAACTACGAGCAGTACTTC. It specifies CASSLAGGNYEQYF.

The chain is built from TRBV2 and TRBJ2-1; D unresolved. Germline lookup yields CDR1 SNHLY and CDR2 FYNNEI. The V end was cut by 3 bases, the J end by 4 bases, with 7 bases between. The CDR3 runs 13 residues. CDR3 in DNA: TGTGCCAGCAGTGAGGGCTTGTACAATGAGCAGTTCTTC. This translates into CASSEGLYNEQFF.

This chain joins TRBV7-2 and TRBJ2-1; D gene unclear. The CDR3 has 13 amino acids. Germline loops: CDR1 SGHTA, CDR2 FQGNSA. V lost 4 bases, J lost 9 bases, and 13 bases lay in between. The CDR3 sequence is CASSSSRVGEQFF. For the CDR3, the DNA is TGTGCCAGCAGCTCCTCTAGGGTGGGTGAGCAGTTCTTC.

The rearrangement uses TRBV30 and TRBJ2-7, with TRBD1 matching over 9 bases. CDR1 GTSNPN and CDR2 SVGIG come from the germline V gene (reference sequence). The ends lost 8 bases at V and 2 bases at J; junction bases unmatched: 7. CDR3 length: 13 residues. The CDR3 region is CAQEGQGAYEQYF. The CDR3 DNA follows: TGTGCCCAGGAGGGACAGGGTGCCTACGAGCAGTACTTC.

V gene TRBV15 combines with J gene TRBJ1-4; D unresolved. V lost 3 bases and J 5 bases, leaving 13 bases between the germline ends. The CDR3 runs to 15 residues. In germline, CDR1 is LNHNV, CDR2 YYDKDF (reference sequence). The DNA for the CDR3 is TGTGCCACCAGCAGGCAGCGAGGCGAGAATGAAAAACTGTTTTTT. Residues: CATSRQRGENEKLFF. The whole variable domain, remainder taken from reference TRBV15 and TRBJ1-4, is DAMVIQNPRYQVTQFGKPVTLSCSQTLNHNVMYWYQQKSSQAPKLLFHYYDKDFNNEADTPDNFQSRRPNTSFCFLDIRSPGLGDTAMYLCATSRQRGENEKLFFGSGTQLSVL.

The chain links TRBV15 to TRBJ2-2; 8 bases are a match to TRBD2. CDR1 and CDR2 (germline): LNHNV, YYDKDF (reference sequence). J lost 4 bases, V lost 5 bases, and 6 bases had no gene match. This CDR3 spans 15 amino acids. The CDR3 coding sequence is TGTGCCACCAGCGGGGGACTAGGCGGCACCGGGGAGCTGTTTTTT. Its translation is CATSGGLGGTGELFF.

This rearrangement joins TRBV11-1 to TRBJ2-7, with TRBD2 matching 8 bases. The length of the CDR3 is 14 residues. With V trimmed by 6 bases and J by 4 bases, 8 bases remained unmatched. The germline gives CDR1 SGHAT, CDR2 FQDESV (reference sequence). This CDR3 is CASSPGLGMYEQYF. CDR3 DNA sequence: TGTGCCAGCAGTCCGGGACTAGGGATGTACGAGCAGTACTTC. The complete variable domain, with remaining parts taken from reference TRBV11-1 and TRBJ2-7, reads EAEVAQSPRYKITEKSQAVAFWCDPISGHATLYWYRQILGQGPELLVQFQDESVVDDSQLPKDRFSAERLKGVDSTLKIQPAELGDSAMYLCASSPGLGMYEQYFGPGTRLTVT.

The genes are TRBV28 and TRBJ1-2; 7 positions agree with TRBD1. With 7 bases clipped from V and 4 bases from J, the junction kept 12 bases outside the gene matches. The CDR3 contains 15 residues. Germline V lookup: CDR1 MDHEN, CDR2 SYDVKM. The DNA of the CDR3 is TGTGCCAGCACCGAAGGTCCGGCAGGGGGCTATGGCTACACCTTC. Its protein is CASTEGPAGGYGYTF.

J is TRBJ2-7 and V is TRBV28; D uncertain. This CDR3 contains 14 residues. Germline V gives CDR1 MDHEN, CDR2 SYDVKM. The V end was cut by 2 bases, the J end by 2 bases, with 10 bases between. The CDR3 loop reads CASSLLRSPYEQYF. As DNA, the CDR3 is TGTGCCAGCAGTTTACTTAGGAGTCCCTACGAGCAGTACTTC.

V is TRBV5-1 and J is TRBJ1-2; D call uncertain. The CDR3 sequence is 15 residues long. V gave up 0 bases and J gave up 8 bases, with 17 bases separating them. The V gene's germline CDR1 is SGHRS and CDR2 YFSETQ. DNA of the CDR3: TGCGCCAGCAGCTTGGACGAGTGGGAGTCGGGAGGCTACACCTTC. This gives the protein CASSLDEWESGGYTF.

This chain joins TRBV5-5 and TRBJ2-5; the D is unclear. From germline, CDR1 is SGHKS and CDR2 YYEKEE (reference sequence). The CDR3 sequence is 14 residues long. Trimming shortened V by 0 bases and J by 2 bases, and 8 bases separated the two germline ends. The chain's CDR3 is CASSLEGRQETQYF. CDR3 bases: TGTGCCAGCAGCTTGGAGGGCAGGCAAGAGACCCAGTACTTC.

This chain links TRBV7-2 with TRBJ2-5; unclear D gene. Germline CDR1 is SGHTA and CDR2 is FQGNSA. This CDR3 region has 14 residues. V lost 0 bases to trimming and J lost 4 bases, with 9 bases between them. CDR3 DNA sequence: TGTGCCAGCAGCTTAGCGGTTGCATTAGAGACCCAGTACTTC. As protein: CASSLAVALETQYF.

This clone was detected a few times. The chain uses TRBV10-1 and TRBJ1-5; no clear D. V lost 7 bases, J lost 5 bases, and 3 bases lay in between. Germline V gene lookup returns CDR1 WNHNN and CDR2 SYGVQD (reference sequence). The CDR3 runs to 10 residues. CDR3 DNA: TGCGCCAGCACTTATCAGCCCCAGCATTTT. It translates to CASTYQPQHF.

The chain carries TRBV5-1 and TRBJ2-6; D is unresolved. This CDR3 contains 16 residues. V was cut by 0 bases and J by 1 base, with 8 bases left in between. Germline V CDR1 and CDR2: SGHRS, YFSETQ. CDR3 sequence (DNA): TGCGCCAGCAGCTTGGAACCCACATCTGGGGCCAACGTCCTGACTTTC. Protein sequence: CASSLEPTSGANVLTF.

This chain links TRBV2 with TRBJ1-1; no firm D call. Germline CDR1 reads SNHLY; CDR2 reads FYNNEI. V was cut by 8 bases and J by 6 bases, with 16 bases left in between. The CDR3 length is 13 residues. The CDR3 loop is CASLVGRNAEAFF. The CDR3, as DNA: TGTGCCAGCCTCGTAGGGAGAAACGCTGAAGCTTTCTTT. The full variable domain, in which reference TRBV2 and TRBJ1-1 provide the parts outside the CDR3, is EPEVTQTPSHQVTQMGQEVILRCVPISNHLYFYWYRQILGQKVEFLVSFYNNEISEKSEIFDDQFSVERPDGSNFTLKIRSTKLEDSAMYFCASLVGRNAEAFFGQGTRLTVV.

J is TRBJ1-3 and V is TRBV4-3; weak D call: TRBD1 (5 bases). CDR3 length: 16 amino acids. Germline assignment: CDR1 LGHNA and CDR2 YSLEER. V was trimmed by 1 base and J by 0 bases, leaving 10 bases between them. CDR3 nucleotide sequence: TGCGCCAGCAGCCAAGTGGGGACCGACTCTGGAAACACCATATATTTT. Protein product: CASSQVGTDSGNTIYF.

This chain uses TRBV9 with TRBJ2-1; D might be TRBD1 or TRBD2, each matching 5 bases. Germline V lookup: CDR1 SGDLS, CDR2 YYNGEE. This CDR3 region has 13 residues. Trimming cost V 4 bases and J 9 bases, with 14 bases left between them. The CDR3 coding sequence is TGTGCCAGCAGCCCGACACTTGGGGGTGAGCAGTTCTTC. Translating it yields CASSPTLGGEQFF.

J is TRBJ1-1 and V is TRBV3-1 (or the pseudogene TRBV3-2); a weak D match, TRBD1 (5 bases). The CDR3 has 13 residues. The V end was cut by 9 bases, the J end by 3 bases, with 14 bases between. Per the germline V gene, CDR1 is LGHDT and CDR2 is YNNKEL (reference sequence). In DNA form, the CDR3 reads TGTGCCAGTTCAAAAAGAGGGGACACTGAAGCTTTCTTT. Its translation is CASSKRGDTEAFF.

The chain has TRBV6-5 and TRBJ1-3; D unclear. The germline V gene encodes CDR1 MNHEY and CDR2 SVGAGI. V dropped 6 bases and J dropped 4 bases, with 16 bases sitting between them. The length of the CDR3 is 15 residues. The CDR3 region is CASRRISPGGNTIYF. As DNA, the CDR3 is TGTGCCAGCAGAAGGATCTCCCCGGGGGGAAACACCATATATTTT.